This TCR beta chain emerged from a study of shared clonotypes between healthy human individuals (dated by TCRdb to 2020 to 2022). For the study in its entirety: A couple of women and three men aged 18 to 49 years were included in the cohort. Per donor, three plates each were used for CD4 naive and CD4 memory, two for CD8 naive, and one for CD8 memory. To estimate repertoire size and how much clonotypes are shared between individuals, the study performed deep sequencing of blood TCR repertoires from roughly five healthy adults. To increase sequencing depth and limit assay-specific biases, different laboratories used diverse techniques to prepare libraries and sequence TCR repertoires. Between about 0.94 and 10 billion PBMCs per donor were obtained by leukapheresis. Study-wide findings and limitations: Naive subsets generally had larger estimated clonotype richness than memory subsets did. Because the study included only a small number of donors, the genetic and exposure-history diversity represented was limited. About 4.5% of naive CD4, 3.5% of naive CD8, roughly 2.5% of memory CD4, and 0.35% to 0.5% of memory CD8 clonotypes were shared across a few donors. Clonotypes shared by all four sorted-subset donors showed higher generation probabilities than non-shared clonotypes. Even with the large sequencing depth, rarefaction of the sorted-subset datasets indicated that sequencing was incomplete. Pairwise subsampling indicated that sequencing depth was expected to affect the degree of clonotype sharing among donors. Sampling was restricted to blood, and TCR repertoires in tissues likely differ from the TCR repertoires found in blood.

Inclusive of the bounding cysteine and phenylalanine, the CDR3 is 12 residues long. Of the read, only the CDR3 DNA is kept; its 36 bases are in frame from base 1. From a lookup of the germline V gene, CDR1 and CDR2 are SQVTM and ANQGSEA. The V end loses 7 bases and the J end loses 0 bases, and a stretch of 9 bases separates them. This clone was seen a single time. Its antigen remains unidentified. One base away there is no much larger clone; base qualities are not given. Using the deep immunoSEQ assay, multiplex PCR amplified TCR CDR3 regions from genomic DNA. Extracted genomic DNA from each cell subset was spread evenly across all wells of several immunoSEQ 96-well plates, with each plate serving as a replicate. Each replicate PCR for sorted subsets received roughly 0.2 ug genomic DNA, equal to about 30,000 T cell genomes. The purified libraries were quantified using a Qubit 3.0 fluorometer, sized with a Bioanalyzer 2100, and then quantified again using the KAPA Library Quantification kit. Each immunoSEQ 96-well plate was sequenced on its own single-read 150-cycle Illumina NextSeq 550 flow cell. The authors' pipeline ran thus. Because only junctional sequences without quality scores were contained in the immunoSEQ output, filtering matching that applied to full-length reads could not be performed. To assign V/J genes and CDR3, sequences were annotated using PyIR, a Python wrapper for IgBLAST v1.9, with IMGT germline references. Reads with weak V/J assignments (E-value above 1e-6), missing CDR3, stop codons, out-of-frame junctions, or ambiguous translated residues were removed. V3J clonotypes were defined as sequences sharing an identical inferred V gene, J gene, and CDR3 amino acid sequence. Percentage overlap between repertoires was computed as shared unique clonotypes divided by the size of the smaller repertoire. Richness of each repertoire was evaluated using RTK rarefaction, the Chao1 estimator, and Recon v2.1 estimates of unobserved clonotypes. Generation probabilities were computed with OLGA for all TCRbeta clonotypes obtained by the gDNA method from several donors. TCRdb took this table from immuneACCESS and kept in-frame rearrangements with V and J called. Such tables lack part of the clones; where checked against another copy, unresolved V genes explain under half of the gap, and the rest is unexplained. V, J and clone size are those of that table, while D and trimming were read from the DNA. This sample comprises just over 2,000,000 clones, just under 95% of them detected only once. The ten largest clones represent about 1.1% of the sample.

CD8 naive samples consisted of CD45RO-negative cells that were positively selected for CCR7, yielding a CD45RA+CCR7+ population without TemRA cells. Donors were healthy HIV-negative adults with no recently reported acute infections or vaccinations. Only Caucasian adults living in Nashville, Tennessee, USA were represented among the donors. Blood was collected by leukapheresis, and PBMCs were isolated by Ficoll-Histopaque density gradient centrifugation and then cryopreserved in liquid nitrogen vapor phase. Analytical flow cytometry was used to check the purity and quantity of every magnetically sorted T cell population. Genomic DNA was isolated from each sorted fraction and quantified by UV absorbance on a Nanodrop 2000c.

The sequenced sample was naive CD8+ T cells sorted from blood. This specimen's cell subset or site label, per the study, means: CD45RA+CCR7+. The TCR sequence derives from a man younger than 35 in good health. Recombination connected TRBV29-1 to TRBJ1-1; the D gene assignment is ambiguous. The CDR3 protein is CSALPMNTEAFF. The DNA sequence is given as TGCAGCGCCCTCCCCATGAACACTGAAGCTTTCTTT.